This entry is about one TCR beta chain. Profiling relied on immunoSEQ multiplex PCR, and the TCRdb table lists in-frame clones only, not all of them. The sample yields around 1.5 million clones, approximately 98% seen once. From germline, CDR1 is SGHRS and CDR2 YFSETQ. Trimming cost V 7 bases and J 5 bases, with 8 bases left between them. CDR3 size: 11 residues. This record comes from a study of shared clonotypes between healthy human individuals. This sequence joins TRBV5-1 and TRBJ2-3; D is uncertain. The material sequenced was naive CD4+ T cells sorted from blood. Subset reported: CD45RA+ positively selected. The clonotype comes from a man aged 30 to 39 in good health. CDR3 DNA: TGCGCCAGCTCGAAAGGAGATACGCAGTATTTT. Its translation: CASSKGDTQYF.